The entry that follows covers one T cell receptor beta chain sequence. The table lists this clone with a few counts. Its antigen is not yet known. Per-nucleotide qualities are absent, and no much larger clonotype sits a single base away. The trial excluded patients who had a history of autoimmune disease or were on systemic immunosuppression. Peripheral blood for TCR sequencing was drawn from every dose cohort at baseline, at cycle 4 day 1 and at cycle 7 day 1. The samples were drawn from a first-in-human, open-label, multicenter phase I dose-escalation trial of ivuxolimab. Adults with locally advanced or metastatic melanoma, renal cell carcinoma, hepatocellular carcinoma or head and neck squamous cell carcinoma were enrolled in the trial. Before TCR sequencing, CD4+ and CD8+ T cells were separately sorted from peripheral blood. To sequence the TCRbeta CDR3 region, genomic DNA was isolated from the sorted cells. TCRbeta CDR3 regions were sequenced using the immunoSEQ Assay. Sourced from immuneACCESS, this table was stored by TCRdb with only in-frame sequences that have V and J called. A share of the clones is absent; for the studies checked, an unresolved V gene accounts for under half, and the remainder has no known explanation. The sample table records 75,000 to 80,000 clones; 94% of these occur just once. The ten top clones hold 20% of the sample.

The entry originates in a study of OX40 agonist ivuxolimab in advanced cancers. Study-wide context: Ivuxolimab was a fully human IgG2 agonistic monoclonal antibody targeting the costimulatory receptor OX40 (CD134). Intravenous ivuxolimab was administered to patients every 2 weeks at six dose levels: 0.01, 0.1, 0.3, 1.5, 3 and 10 mg/kg. Of the approximately 50 dose-escalation patients, hepatocellular carcinoma was present in approximately 20, melanoma in some 15, renal cell carcinoma in 9 and head and neck cancer in 9. A male proportion of around 83% and a mean age of around 60 years, ranging from 23 to 79, were recorded for the dose-escalation cohort. Patients were allowed to have had prior anti-PD-1, anti-PD-L1 or anti-CTLA-4 therapy, and approximately 40% of the dose-escalation patients had been treated with checkpoint inhibitors. Partial responses were achieved by three dose-escalation patients, of whom one had hepatocellular carcinoma and two had cutaneous melanoma. Peripheral TCRbeta sequencing aimed to test whether ivuxolimab altered TCR sequence diversity and caused clonal T-cell expansion. The paper reports the monotherapy dose-escalation portion (N = 52 patients) of the phase I ivuxolimab trial. What the research found in general, with its limitations: After ivuxolimab, more expanded clones were found on average in CD8+ T cells than in CD4+ T cells. In partial responders in the 0.1-3.0 mg/kg groups, normalized peripheral clonal expansion was found to be among the lowest, especially among CD8+ T cells. The antigen specificity of the peripheral T cells that underwent clonal expansion was not determined. Low levels of normalized T-cell clonal expansion were also seen in some patients who did not respond. At doses of 0.1 to 3.0 mg/kg, clonal expansion of both CD4+ and CD8+ T cells in blood was seen between baseline and week 6.

The V end loses 4 bases and the J end loses 1 base, and a stretch of 8 bases separates them. In the germline V gene, CDR1 corresponds to SGDLS and CDR2 to YYNGEE. The CDR3 starts with the cysteine, ends with the phenylalanine, and has 13 residues. The kept DNA is CDR3 alone, 39 bases in frame from the first base. This receptor was identified in an adult with an advanced solid tumor such as melanoma, head and neck, liver or kidney cancer. The sample here was CD4+ or CD8+ T cells sorted from blood, taken in a trial of the OX40 agonist ivuxolimab. The rearranged chain carries TRBV9 and TRBJ1-1, with no confident D gene call. The CDR3 here reads CASSLSGNTEAFF. The base sequence is TGTGCCAGCAGCCTGTCGGGGAACACTGAAGCTTTCTTT.